Listed below are T cell receptor beta chains from one sample, sequenced in a study of blood T cells in healthy people across ages. TCRdb passed the 5' RACE reads through MiXCR, listing each CDR3 protein once. Here the sample spans about 780,000 distinct CDR3 sequences, about 59% being singletons. Material: blood. All receptors come from a man aged 25 to 45 in good health. Each CDR3 is given with its conserved first and last residue. D genes are given only for firm matches. Part of the rows lack a size; the others show once, few, many or a class for expanded clones.

TRBJ1-6 TRBD1 TRBV9 - TGTGCCAGCAGCGCACAGGGACAGGGGAATTCACCCCTCCACTTT CASSAQGQGNSPLHF
TRBJ1-2 TRBD1 TRBV14 - TGTGCCAGCAGCCAAGAAGTCAGGGGGCTCTATGGCTACACCTTC CASSQEVRGLYGYTF
TRBJ1-1 - TRBV6-7 - TGTGCCAGCAGTAGACCAAGTGAAGCTTTCTTT CASSRPSEAFF
TRBJ2-3 - TRBV15 - TGTGCCACCAGCAGAGATGCGTCAAATCCCGATACGCAGTATTTT CATSRDASNPDTQYF
TRBJ2-1 - TRBV7-3 - TGTGCCAGCAGCTTAAGTCGGTACAGTGAGCAGTTCTTC CASSLSRYSEQFF
TRBJ2-1 - TRBV28 - TGTGCCAGCAGTTTTCGGGAGACGCTCTACAATGAGCAGTTCTTC CASSFRETLYNEQFF
TRBJ1-2 TRBD1 TRBV27 - TGTGCCAGCAGTGATACAGGGGGTACTAGGGGCTACACCTTC CASSDTGGTRGYTF
TRBJ1-5 - TRBV7-2 - TGTGCCAGCAGCTCAGGAGGGGAATCAAATCAGCCCCAGCATTTT CASSSGGESNQPQHF
TRBJ2-6 TRBD1 TRBV10-3 once TGTGCCATCAGTCCTCGGGACAGGGCTGGGGCCAACGTCCTGACTTTC CAISPRDRAGANVLTF
TRBJ1-5 TRBD1 TRBV15 few TGTGCCACCAGCAGCTTTCCGGACAGGTACAATCAGCCCCAGCATTTT CATSSFPDRYNQPQHF
TRBJ2-5 - TRBV5-1 - TGCGCCAGCAGCTCCGGGGCGCGAGCGGATCAAGAGACCCAGTACTTC CASSSGARADQETQYF
TRBJ2-1 - TRBV7-2 - TGTGCCAGCAGCATTCCCGGGGGCTCACTCAATGAGCAGTTCTTC CASSIPGGSLNEQFF
TRBJ2-1 TRBD2 TRBV20-1 - TGCAGTGCCGCCACCGGGACTAGCTCCTACAATGAGCAGTTCTTC CSAATGTSSYNEQFF
TRBJ2-5 - TRBV20-1 once TGCAGTGCTAGAGATCCAGGGGATGAAGGAGAGACCCAGTACTTC CSARDPGDEGETQYF